This TCR beta chain was captured in a study of control samples from healthy donors and cancer patients. Using immunoSEQ multiplex PCR, the repertoire was profiled, and TCRdb retains in-frame clones only, with some absent. This sample yields 150,000 to 200,000 clones, of which around 90% are seen a single time; over 1.1% belongs to the top ten. Sample: blood. The TCR was taken from a woman aged 50 to 60 in good health.

The CDR3 reads CASSLSMGNQPQHF. The CDR3, as DNA: TGTGCCAGCAGTTTATCCATGGGCAATCAGCCCCAGCATTTT. The J gene is TRBJ1-5, the V gene TRBV28, with D hard to call. The germline CDR1 and CDR2 sequences are MDHEN and SYDVKM. The CDR3 is 14 residues long. The V end was cut by 1 base, the J end by 2 bases, with 6 bases between.